This TCR beta chain comes out of a study of CD8+ T cells in alopecia areata. Reverse transcribed after extraction, RNA yielded cDNA as the sequencing template. Sequencing used immunoSEQ multiplex PCR; TCRdb keeps in-frame clones, though not all of them. The table has some 80,000 clones, approximately 64% seen once. Looked up from germline, CDR1 is LGHNA and CDR2 is YSLEER. V lost 0 bases, J lost 2 bases, and 11 bases lay in between. This CDR3 comprises 15 residues. Described treatment: oral pan-JAK inhibitor, 5-10 mg twice daily. Sorting from PBMCs produced CD4+ and CD8+ T cells. V usage is TRBV4-3 and J usage is TRBJ2-7; D perhaps matches TRBD2 (5 bases). The sample here was CD8+ T cells sorted from blood, taken at week 24, from a patient treated with tofacitinib. The sequence was obtained from a human donor with alopecia areata. CDR3 coding DNA: TGCGCCAGCAGCCAAGAAAAGGCGGGTGCCTACGAGCAGTACTTC. Translated: CASSQEKAGAYEQYF.